Listed here are 14 T cell receptor beta chains from one sample, sequenced in a study of blood T cell repertoires in COVID-19 (dated by TCRdb to about 2020). Libraries were constructed by the immunoSEQ multiplex PCR assay. This immuneACCESS table, as held by TCRdb, lists in-frame sequences with V and J called but not all clones. Of the missing ones, under half trace to an unresolved V gene in checked studies; the others have no known cause. The sample includes around 170,000 clones, with roughly 84% observed a single time. 14% of the sample goes to the ten largest clones. Sequencing input: peripheral blood. Receptors originate from a man aged 18 to 30 with active or convalescent COVID-19.

CDR3 residues: CATSDPARALYNEQFF. The CDR3 bases are TGTGCCACCAGTGACCCCGCCAGGGCTCTCTACAATGAGCAGTTCTTC. The V call is TRBV24-1, the J call TRBJ2-1, with D tentatively TRBD1 (5 bases). Trimming stripped 4 bases from V and 3 bases from J, with 15 bases between. CDR1 is KGHDR and CDR2 is SFDVKD in the germline V gene. This CDR3 contains 16 residues.

V and J are TRBV7-8 and TRBJ2-3, with 7 bases identical to TRBD1. CDR1 is SGHVS, CDR2 FQNEAQ, per germline. V lost 1 base and J lost 4; bases outside the gene matches: 8. There are 16 residues in the CDR3. CDR3 sequence: CASSLVAGGYSDTQYF. The CDR3 DNA is TGTGCCAGCAGCTTAGTGGCAGGGGGTTACTCAGATACGCAGTATTTT.

This chain joins TRBV6-5 and TRBJ1-2; 11 nucleotides agree with TRBD1. Germline V CDR1 and CDR2: MNHEY, SVGAGI. The CDR3 consists of 15 residues. V shed 0 bases, J shed 8 bases, and the junction held 5 bases outside the gene matches. The CDR3 DNA follows: TGTGCCAGCAGTTACTCGGACAGGGGGCGCAGGGGCTACACCTTC. This sequence encodes CASSYSDRGRRGYTF.

This clone was seen a few times. DNA for the CDR3: TGTGCCAGCAGTTTATTCCGTCAGCCCCAGCATTTT. Protein: CASSLFRQPQHF. The chain employs TRBV28 and TRBJ1-5; the D is unclear. V was trimmed by 1 base and J by 6 bases, leaving 4 bases between them. The CDR3 covers 12 residues. Germline CDR1 MDHEN, CDR2 SYDVKM.

This chain uses TRBV7-3 with TRBJ2-1; 9 bases are shared with TRBD2. The CDR3 covers 14 residues. The germline V gene encodes CDR1 SGHTA and CDR2 FQGTGA. The junction had 9 bases not matched to a gene; V was cut back by 8 bases and J by 7 bases. The CDR3 sequence is CASGLAGPRNEQFF. DNA for the CDR3: TGTGCCAGCGGGCTAGCGGGACCTCGAAATGAGCAGTTCTTC.

The J gene is TRBJ2-7, the V gene TRBV10-1, with TRBD1 matching 7 bases. The V and J ends lost 3 bases and 2 bases, in that order; junction bases with no gene match: 7. There are 15 residues in the CDR3. CDR1 and CDR2 from the germline V gene are WNHNN and SYGVQD (reference sequence). The CDR3 coding sequence is TGCGCCAGCAGTGATGCGACAGGGACCGCCTACGAGCAGTACTTC. Protein product: CASSDATGTAYEQYF.

DNA of the CDR3: TGTGCCAGCAGTTTATTCCAACCGGGGGAGCAGTACTTC. This gives the protein CASSLFQPGEQYF. The chain is built from TRBV12-3 or TRBV12-4 and TRBJ2-7, with a weak D call TRBD2 (5 bases). The CDR3 loop spans 13 amino acids. V was pared by 2 bases and J by 7 bases, with 12 bases between.

The chain couples TRBV20-1 to TRBJ1-5; D might be TRBD1 (6 bases). The CDR3 is 16 amino acids. The V and J ends lost 3 bases and 0 bases respectively, with 15 bases between them. CDR1 DFQATT and CDR2 SNEGSKA come from the germline V gene (reference sequence). The CDR3 DNA follows: TGCAGTGCTAGTAGGGGGAACAGGTATAGCAATCAGCCCCAGCATTTT. Encoded protein: CSASRGNRYSNQPQHF.

The gene calls are TRBV12-5 and TRBJ2-1, with 9 bases aligning to TRBD2. In germline, CDR1 is LGHNT, CDR2 FRNRAP. This CDR3 comprises 16 residues. Germline trimming cut 5 bases from V and 7 bases from J; bases unmatched to any gene: 12. This CDR3 reads CASGPQPSGIRNEQFF. Written as DNA, the CDR3 is TGTGCTAGTGGTCCCCAGCCTAGCGGGATACGGAATGAGCAGTTCTTC.

The CDR3 region is CASSLGNQGASEAFF. The CDR3 DNA sequence: TGTGCCAGCAGCTTGGGGAATCAGGGGGCAAGTGAAGCTTTCTTT. This rearrangement joins TRBV5-4 to TRBJ1-1; 8 bases map to TRBD1. Germline V lookup: CDR1 SGHNT, CDR2 YYREEE (reference sequence). V lost 0 bases to trimming and J lost 7 bases; unmatched junction nucleotides: 8. CDR3 length: 15 residues.

This clone was detected once. The chain joins TRBV10-2 to TRBJ2-3; 10 nucleotides agree with TRBD2. The CDR3 extends over 14 amino acids. Germline CDR1 and CDR2: WSHSY and SAAADI. The V and J ends lost 7 bases and 6 bases, in that order; junction bases with no gene match: 7. CDR3 residues: CASIEAGGWDTQYF. CDR3 nucleotides: TGCGCCAGCATTGAAGCGGGGGGGTGGGATACGCAGTATTTT.

This sequence joins TRBV18 and TRBJ1-2; 7 nucleotides line up with TRBD1. Germline CDR1 is KGHSH and CDR2 is LQKENI. This CDR3 has 13 amino acids. V lost 3 bases and J lost 7; bases outside the gene matches: 5. The CDR3 protein is CASSPGTDLGYTF. In nucleotides, the CDR3 is TGTGCCAGCTCACCCGGGACAGATCTTGGCTACACCTTC. Full variable domain (remainder filled in from reference TRBV18 and TRBJ1-2): NAGVMQNPRHLVRRRGQEARLRCSPMKGHSHVYWYRQLPEEGLKFMVYLQKENIIDESGMPKERFSAEFPKEGPSILRIQQVVRGDSAAYFCASSPGTDLGYTFGSGTRLTVV.

This clone turned up a few times. The chain links TRBV19 to TRBJ2-7; tentative D call: TRBD2 (5 bases). The CDR3 consists of 13 residues. Germline V gene data show CDR1 as LNHDA and CDR2 as SQIVND (reference sequence). Trimming took 5 bases from V and 7 from J, leaving 15 bases between them. The CDR3 nucleotides read TGTGCCAGTAGTCCTCAGGACTCTCTGGAGCAGTACTTC. Its protein product is CASSPQDSLEQYF.

The chain carries TRBV11-2 and TRBJ2-7; TRBD2 aligns across 7 bases. J lost 4 bases, V lost 1 base, and 4 bases had no gene match. Germline V CDR1 and CDR2: SGHAT, FQNNGV. This CDR3 region has 14 residues. The CDR3 loop is CASSLGGGRYEQYF. CDR3 in DNA: TGTGCCAGCAGCTTAGGGGGGGGACGGTACGAGCAGTACTTC.